The 12 T cell receptor beta chains given below trace back to one sample, sequenced in a study of OX40 agonist ivuxolimab in advanced cancers. Measured with immunoSEQ multiplex PCR; TCRdb has only the in-frame clones, and not every one. This repertoire shows about 33,000 clones, around 90% found once; its top ten account for 0.9% to 0.95%. The sample here was CD4+ or CD8+ T cells sorted from blood, taken in a trial of the OX40 agonist ivuxolimab. The receptors derive from an adult with an advanced solid tumor such as melanoma, head and neck, liver or kidney cancer.

The J gene is TRBJ1-2, the V gene TRBV2; 9 bases line up with TRBD1. Germline loops: CDR1 SNHLY, CDR2 FYNNEI. V was pared by 7 bases and J by 7 bases, with 7 bases of the junction left unmatched. This CDR3 contains 13 residues. CDR3 residues: CASIRDRAGGYTF. Here the CDR3 DNA reads TGTGCCAGCATCAGGGACAGGGCTGGTGGCTACACCTTC.

The rearrangement links TRBV7-2 to TRBJ2-7; TRBD1 matches 8 bases. V dropped 6 bases and J dropped 2; count of bases not matched to a gene: 6. Germline CDR1 is SGHTA and CDR2 is FQGNSA. The CDR3 is 14 residues long. The CDR3 region is CASSIGQGAYEQYF. CDR3 nucleotides: TGTGCCAGCAGTATAGGACAGGGAGCCTACGAGCAGTACTTC. Combining the CDR3 with reference TRBV7-2 and TRBJ2-7 gives the whole variable domain GAGVSQSPSNKVTEKGKDVELRCDPISGHTALYWYRQSLGQGLEFLIYFQGNSAPDKSGLPSDRFSAERTGGSVSTLTIQRTQQEDSAVYLCASSIGQGAYEQYFGPGTRLTVT.

This chain joins TRBV28 and TRBJ2-4; D is perhaps TRBD1 (7 bases). The CDR3 loop spans 14 amino acids. V lost 6 bases to trimming and J lost 8 bases, with 17 bases between them. Germline V lookup: CDR1 MDHEN, CDR2 SYDVKM. CDR3 nucleotide sequence: TGTGCCAGCAGGCTGACAGGGTGGGGGGACATTCAGTACTTC. Its protein is CASRLTGWGDIQYF. The full variable domain, completed using reference TRBV28 and TRBJ2-4, is DVKVTQSSRYLVKRTGEKVFLECVQDMDHENMFWYRQDPGLGLRLIYFSYDVKMKEKGDIPEGYSVSREKKERFSLILESASTNQTSMYLCASRLTGWGDIQYFGAGTRLSVL.

The CDR3 nucleotides are TGTGCCAGTAGTACCCTCGGGGGAGGGGTGAGCACTGAAGCTTTCTTT. Protein sequence: CASSTLGGGVSTEAFF. The chain is built from TRBV19 and TRBJ1-1; D is possibly TRBD1 (5 bases). Trimming stripped 4 bases from V and 4 bases from J, with 19 bases between. Per the germline V gene, CDR1 is LNHDA and CDR2 is SQIVND (reference sequence). The CDR3 has 16 amino acids.

J is TRBJ2-5 and V is TRBV7-9, with 9 bases matching TRBD2. This CDR3 region has 15 residues. Germline CDR1 and CDR2: SEHNR and FQNEAQ (reference sequence). The V segment lost 3 bases and the J segment 1 base; nucleotides outside the gene matches: 3. The CDR3 sequence is CASSLSGGIQETQYF. CDR3 nucleotides: TGTGCCAGCAGCTTGAGCGGGGGGATCCAAGAGACCCAGTACTTC.

V and J are TRBV7-6 and TRBJ2-5, with TRBD2 matching over 9 bases. CDR3 length: 17 amino acids. Germline V gene lookup returns CDR1 SGHVS and CDR2 FNYEAQ. With 1 base clipped from V and 1 base from J, the junction kept 7 bases outside the gene matches. Here the CDR3 reads CASSLEVQRGAQETQYF. DNA of the CDR3: TGTGCCAGCAGCTTAGAGGTCCAGCGGGGGGCCCAAGAGACCCAGTACTTC.

A single count supports this clone. The V and J genes are TRBV6-5 and TRBJ1-2; perhaps TRBD1 as D (6 bases). Trimming took 10 bases from V and 7 from J, leaving 19 bases between them. This CDR3 is built from 13 residues. CDR1 and CDR2 (germline): MNHEY, SVGAGI. The CDR3: CATAQGGIGGYTF. The DNA of the CDR3 is TGTGCCACCGCACAGGGAGGGATTGGTGGCTACACCTTC.

The chain uses TRBV27 and TRBJ1-4; 8 positions match TRBD1. This CDR3 region has 16 residues. The ends lost 4 bases at V and 11 bases at J; junction bases unmatched: 15. CDR1 is MNHEY and CDR2 is SMNVEV in the germline V gene (reference sequence). The CDR3 loop reads CASSSPLRDRNRKLFF. In DNA form, the CDR3 reads TGTGCCAGCAGTTCGCCCCTCCGGGACAGGAATCGGAAACTGTTTTTT.

This chain uses TRBV18 with TRBJ1-1, with D uncertain. Between the trimmed V and J ends, which lost 3 bases and 11 bases, there was a span of 16 bases. The CDR3 sequence is 13 residues long. CDR1 and CDR2 from the germline V gene are KGHSH and LQKENI. The CDR3 here is CASSPGLLGYAFF. The DNA for the CDR3 is TGTGCCAGCTCACCCGGACTGTTGGGGTACGCTTTCTTT.

The chain joins TRBV19 to TRBJ1-2; no clear D. The CDR3 loop spans 11 amino acids. Germline CDR1 and CDR2: LNHDA and SQIVND (reference sequence). V gave up 4 bases and J gave up 4 bases, with 4 bases separating them. DNA for the CDR3: TGTGCCAGTAGTAACAGCTATGGCTACACCTTC. As protein: CASSNSYGYTF.

The rearrangement joins TRBV5-1 to TRBJ1-1, with 7 bases that match TRBD1. Germline assignment: CDR1 SGHRS and CDR2 YFSETQ. The CDR3 runs 14 residues. Losses at the gene ends were 2 bases for V and 6 bases for J; bases not matched to a gene: 7. The CDR3 region has the DNA TGCGCCAGCAGCTTTAGACAGGGTGAAGCTGAAGCTTTCTTT. This gives the protein CASSFRQGEAEAFF.

The chain couples TRBV5-6 to TRBJ1-1, with TRBD1 as a possible D gene (5 bases). Germline CDR1 is SGHDT and CDR2 is YYEEEE. V was trimmed by 4 bases and J by 10 bases, leaving 20 bases between them. The CDR3 consists of 14 residues. The CDR3 sequence: CASSPILGRGAAFF. In nucleotides, the CDR3 is TGTGCCAGCAGCCCAATCCTGGGCCGAGGGGCAGCTTTCTTT. The variable domain in full, with the rest retrieved from reference TRBV5-6 and TRBJ1-1, is DAGVTQSPTHLIKTRGQQVTLRCSPKSGHDTVSWYQQALGQGPQFIFQYYEEEERQRGNFPDRFSGHQFPNYSSELNVNALLLGDSALYLCASSPILGRGAAFFGQGTRLTVV.